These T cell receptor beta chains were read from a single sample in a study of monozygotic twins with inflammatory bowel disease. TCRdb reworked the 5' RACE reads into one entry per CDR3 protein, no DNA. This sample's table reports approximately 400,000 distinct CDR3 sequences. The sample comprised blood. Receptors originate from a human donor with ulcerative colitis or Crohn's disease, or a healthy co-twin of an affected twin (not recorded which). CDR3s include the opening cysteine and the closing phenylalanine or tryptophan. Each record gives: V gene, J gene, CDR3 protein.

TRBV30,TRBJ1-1,CAWSVTGETEAFF
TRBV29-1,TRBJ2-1,CSVDPAGAYEQFF
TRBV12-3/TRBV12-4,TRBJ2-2,CASSLAPGLWNTGELFF
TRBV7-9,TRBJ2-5,CASSPPSGGARETQYF
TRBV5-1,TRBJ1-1,CASSPWTDLNTEAFF
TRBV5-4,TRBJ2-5,CASSREQQGETQYF
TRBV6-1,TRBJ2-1,CDNATQTSGKDNEQFF
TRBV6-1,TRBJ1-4,CASSEDRGREIKKLFF
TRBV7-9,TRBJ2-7,CASSSSAPWMFSEQYF
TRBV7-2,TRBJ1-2,CASSPGANGYTF
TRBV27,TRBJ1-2,CASSSPGTGGASGYTF
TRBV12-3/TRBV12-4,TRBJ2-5,CASSFSWGVETQYF
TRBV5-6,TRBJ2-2,CASSFSGTLNTGELFF
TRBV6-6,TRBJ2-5,CASGEGRETQYF
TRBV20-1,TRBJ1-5,CSARGQGAGNQPQHF
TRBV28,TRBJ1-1,CASSTDRWAEAFF
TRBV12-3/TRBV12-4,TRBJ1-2,CASSLLFIDGYTF
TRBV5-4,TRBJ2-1,CASSLQRERSSEQFF
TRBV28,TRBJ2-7,CASSQLTGGAVGEQYF
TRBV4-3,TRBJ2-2,CASSQGGGSLGGELFF
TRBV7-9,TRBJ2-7,CASSIQDYRTF
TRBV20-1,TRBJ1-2,CSAREDVRVGEPNYGYTF
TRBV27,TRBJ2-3,CASSLEPAGGSTDTQYF
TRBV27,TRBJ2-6,CASRRVGLRRTGANVLTF
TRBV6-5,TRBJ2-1,CASSYSTLREQFF
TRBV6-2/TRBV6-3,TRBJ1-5,CASSSRSVNQPQHF
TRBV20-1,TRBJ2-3,CSAGPTSGTVNTQYF
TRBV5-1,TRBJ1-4,CASSSIGAGDGKLFF
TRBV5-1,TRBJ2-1,CASSLGVDEQFF
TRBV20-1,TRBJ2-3,CSAPGLAGMDTQYF
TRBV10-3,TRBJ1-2,CAISEFGVGYTF
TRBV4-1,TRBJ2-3,CASSKEGDLTDTQYF
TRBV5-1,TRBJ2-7,CASTSRGAGEQYF
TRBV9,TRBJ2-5,CASSVTGRQETQYF
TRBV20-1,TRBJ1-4,CSALDSGTFNEKLFF
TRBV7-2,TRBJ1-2,CASSLDGAGYTF
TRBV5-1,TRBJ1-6,CASSLQDHNSPLHF
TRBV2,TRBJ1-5,CASSVRLSGQPQHF
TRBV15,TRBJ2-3,CATSTRTGGHTDTQYF
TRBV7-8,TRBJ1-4,CASSPTHGTATNEKLFF
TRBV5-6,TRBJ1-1,CASSLAAGLNTEAFF
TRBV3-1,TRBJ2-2,CASSQHLSGRGGGELFF
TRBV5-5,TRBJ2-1,CASFGQGNEQFF
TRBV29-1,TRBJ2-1,CSAAIYNEQFF
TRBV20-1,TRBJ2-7,CSASPAGALNEQYF
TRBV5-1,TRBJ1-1,CASSMTDSEAFF
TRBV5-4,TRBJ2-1,CASSFSDSYNEQFF
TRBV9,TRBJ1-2,CASSMTGLGYTF
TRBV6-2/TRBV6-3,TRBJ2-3,CATALWIAGGTDTQYF
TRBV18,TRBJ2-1,CASSPRSQGQGEQFF
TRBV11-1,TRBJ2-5,CASSEGPRETQYF
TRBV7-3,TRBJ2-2,CASSLQAGRNTGELFF
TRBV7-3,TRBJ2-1,CASSPQGQRGGNEQFF
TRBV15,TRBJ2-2,CATSRDQKTGELFF
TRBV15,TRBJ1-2,CATSRVVDGYTF
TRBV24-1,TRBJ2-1,CATSDRGGAHNEQFF